The T cell receptor beta chain under discussion was sequenced for a study of blood T cell repertoires in COVID-19. The wider study: The cDNA or gDNA used as material had been derived from T cells, B-cell-depleted T cells, or PBMCs.

Authors' data handling: Reference gene primer amplification in the assay estimated nucleated cell counts. The assay was immunoSEQ multiplex PCR, and TCRdb's table has in-frame clones only and misses some. V and J calls and clone size are copied from that table; D and trimming were computed from the DNA. The sample shows a few hundred thousand clones, more than 65% of them seen only once. The CDR3 runs 13 residues. The V gene's germline CDR1 is LGHDT and CDR2 YNNKEL (reference sequence). V was cut by 4 bases and J by 10 bases, with 14 bases left in between. The sequence was collected from a human donor with acute or convalescent COVID-19. The donor label of this sample is uncertain. The J gene is TRBJ2-1, the V gene TRBV3-1 (or the pseudogene TRBV3-2); D is unclear. The source material was peripheral blood. The CDR3 DNA reads as TGTGCCAGCAGCCCCCAGGTCTGGTACGAGCAGTTCTTC. Its protein product is CASSPQVWYEQFF.